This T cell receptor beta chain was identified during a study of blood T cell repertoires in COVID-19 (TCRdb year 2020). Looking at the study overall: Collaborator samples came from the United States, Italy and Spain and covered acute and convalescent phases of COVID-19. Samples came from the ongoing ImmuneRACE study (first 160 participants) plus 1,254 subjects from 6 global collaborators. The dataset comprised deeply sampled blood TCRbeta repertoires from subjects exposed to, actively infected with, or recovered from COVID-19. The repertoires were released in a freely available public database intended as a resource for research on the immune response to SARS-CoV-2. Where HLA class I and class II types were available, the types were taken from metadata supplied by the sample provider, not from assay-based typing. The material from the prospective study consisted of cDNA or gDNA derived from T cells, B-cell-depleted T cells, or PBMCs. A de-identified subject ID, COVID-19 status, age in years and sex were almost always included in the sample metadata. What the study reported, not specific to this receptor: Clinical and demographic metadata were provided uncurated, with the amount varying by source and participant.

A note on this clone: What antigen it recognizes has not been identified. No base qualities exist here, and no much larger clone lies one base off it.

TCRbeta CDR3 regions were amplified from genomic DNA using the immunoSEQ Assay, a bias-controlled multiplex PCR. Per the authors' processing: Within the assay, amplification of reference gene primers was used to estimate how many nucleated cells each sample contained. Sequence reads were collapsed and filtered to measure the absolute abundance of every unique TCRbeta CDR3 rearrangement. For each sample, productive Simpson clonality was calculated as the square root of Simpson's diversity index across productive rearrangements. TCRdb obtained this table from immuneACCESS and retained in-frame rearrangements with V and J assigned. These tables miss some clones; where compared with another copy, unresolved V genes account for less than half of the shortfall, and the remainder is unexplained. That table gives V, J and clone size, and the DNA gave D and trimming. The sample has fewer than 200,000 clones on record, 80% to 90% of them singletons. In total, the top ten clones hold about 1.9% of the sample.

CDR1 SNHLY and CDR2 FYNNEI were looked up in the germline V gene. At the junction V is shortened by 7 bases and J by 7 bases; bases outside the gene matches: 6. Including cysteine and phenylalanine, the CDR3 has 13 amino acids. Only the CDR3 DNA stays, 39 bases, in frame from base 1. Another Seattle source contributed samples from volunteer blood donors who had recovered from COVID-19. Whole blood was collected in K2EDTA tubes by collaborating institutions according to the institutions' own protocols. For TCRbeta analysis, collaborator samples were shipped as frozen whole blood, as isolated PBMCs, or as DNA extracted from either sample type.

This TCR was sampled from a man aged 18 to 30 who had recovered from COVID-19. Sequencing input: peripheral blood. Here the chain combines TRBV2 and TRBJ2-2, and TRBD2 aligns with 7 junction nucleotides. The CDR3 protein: CASKAGEDGELFF. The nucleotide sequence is TGTGCCAGCAAGGCGGGAGAGGACGGGGAGCTGTTTTTT.